This record covers a single T cell receptor beta chain. This sample is part of a study of cytomegalovirus exposure and HLA in healthy donors. Study details: A preliminary data release comprised roughly 80 million unique TCRs obtained from HLA-typed donors.

V dropped 2 bases and J dropped 0 bases, with 11 bases sitting between them. This CDR3 contains 16 residues. Germline V gene sequence: CDR1 MNHEY, CDR2 SMNVEV (reference sequence). Donors likely had unrecorded immune exposures despite being nominally healthy when sampled. Recording of this donor's CMV serostatus was not done. The study ran its PCR with 60 Vbeta and 13 Jbeta primers. TCRdb keeps only in-frame clones here, not all; method: immunoSEQ multiplex PCR. The data contain just under 95,000 clones, 81% of them seen just once; the ten biggest clones take up 10%. V usage is TRBV27 and J usage is TRBJ1-3, with D perhaps matching TRBD1 (6 bases). The specimen was PBMCs. The TCR was taken from a human donor in good health. The CDR3 sequence: CASSLGGQNSGNTIYF. The CDR3 DNA reads TGTGCCAGCAGTTTAGGAGGACAGAACTCTGGAAACACCATATATTTT.